This T cell receptor (beta chain) was captured by sequencing in a study of PD-1 blockade in mismatch repair-deficient tumors. The CDR3 runs to 13 residues. Per the germline V gene, CDR1 is MGHRA and CDR2 is YSYEKL. V was pared by 2 bases and J by 8 bases, with 10 bases between. In this sample, this clone turned up a few times. The antigen is unknown. Only in-frame clones appear in the TCRdb table, and some are missing; sequencing was by immunoSEQ multiplex PCR. This table holds about 10,000 clones, about 90% found once. As for time point: roughly ten-day in vitro stimulation with candidate neoantigen peptide 2.

This sequence originates from an adult with mismatch repair-deficient cancer. The chain recombines TRBV4-1 with TRBJ2-4; D not certain. The specimen was cells cultured in vitro, collected from a patient treated with pembrolizumab. The CDR3 bases are TGCGCCAGCAGCCAAACTGGATTTGACATTCAGTACTTC. Protein: CASSQTGFDIQYF.